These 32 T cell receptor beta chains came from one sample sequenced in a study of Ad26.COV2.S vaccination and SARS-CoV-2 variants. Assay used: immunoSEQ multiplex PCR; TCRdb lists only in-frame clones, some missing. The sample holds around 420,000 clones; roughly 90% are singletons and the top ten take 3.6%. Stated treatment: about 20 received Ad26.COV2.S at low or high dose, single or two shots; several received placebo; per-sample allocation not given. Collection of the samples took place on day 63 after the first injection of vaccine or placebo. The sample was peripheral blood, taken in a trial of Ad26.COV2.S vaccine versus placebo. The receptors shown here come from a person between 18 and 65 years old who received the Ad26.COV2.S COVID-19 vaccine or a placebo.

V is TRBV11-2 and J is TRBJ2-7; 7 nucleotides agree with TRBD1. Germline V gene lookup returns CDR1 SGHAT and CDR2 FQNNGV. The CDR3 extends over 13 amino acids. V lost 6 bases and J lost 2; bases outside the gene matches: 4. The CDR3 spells CASSPTGAYEQYF. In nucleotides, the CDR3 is TGTGCCAGCAGTCCCACAGGGGCCTACGAGCAGTACTTC.

The CDR3 sequence is CASRPDGTTNEKLFF. In DNA, the CDR3 is TGCGCCAGCAGACCGGACGGAACAACTAATGAAAAACTGTTTTTT. This chain links TRBV5-1 with TRBJ1-4; D is unresolved. The V gene's germline CDR1 is SGHRS and CDR2 YFSETQ. Deletions cut 5 bases from V and 0 bases from J, with 11 bases between. CDR3 length: 15 residues.

CDR3 amino acids: CASSDSRYNEQFF. The CDR3 DNA is TGTGCCAGCAGTGACTCAAGGTACAATGAGCAGTTCTTC. This rearrangement joins TRBV6-4 to TRBJ2-1; no clear D gene. V shed 0 bases and J shed 4 bases, with 4 bases lying between them. Germline assignment: CDR1 MRHNA and CDR2 SNTAGT. There are 13 residues in the CDR3.

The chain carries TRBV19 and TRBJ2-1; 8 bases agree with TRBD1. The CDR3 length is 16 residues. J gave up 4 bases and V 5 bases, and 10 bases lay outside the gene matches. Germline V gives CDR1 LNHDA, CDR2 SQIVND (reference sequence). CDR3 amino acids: CASSWGTGIGYNEQFF. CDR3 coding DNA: TGTGCCAGTAGTTGGGGGACAGGCATCGGGTACAATGAGCAGTTCTTC.

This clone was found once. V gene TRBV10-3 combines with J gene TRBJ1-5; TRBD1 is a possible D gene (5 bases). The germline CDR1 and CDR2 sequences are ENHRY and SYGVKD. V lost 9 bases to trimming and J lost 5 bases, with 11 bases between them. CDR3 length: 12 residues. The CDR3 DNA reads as TGTGCCATTGGAACAGGTGATCAGCCCCAGCATTTT. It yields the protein CAIGTGDQPQHF.

In DNA, the CDR3 is TGTGCCAGCAGTTTCGAGGGGGTTTTTTCTGGAAACACCATATATTTT. Translation: CASSFEGVFSGNTIYF. The J gene is TRBJ1-3, the V gene TRBV28, with D perhaps TRBD1 (6 bases). The ends were cut back, 3 bases at V and 1 base at J, with 13 bases in the middle. This CDR3 comprises 16 residues. The germline gives CDR1 MDHEN, CDR2 SYDVKM.

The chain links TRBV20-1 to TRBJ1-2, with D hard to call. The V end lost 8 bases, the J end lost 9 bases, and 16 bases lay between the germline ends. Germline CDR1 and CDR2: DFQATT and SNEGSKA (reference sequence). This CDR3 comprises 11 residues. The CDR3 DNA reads TGCAGTCAGGCGTCCCGTTCGCGCTACACCTTC. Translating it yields CSQASRSRYTF.

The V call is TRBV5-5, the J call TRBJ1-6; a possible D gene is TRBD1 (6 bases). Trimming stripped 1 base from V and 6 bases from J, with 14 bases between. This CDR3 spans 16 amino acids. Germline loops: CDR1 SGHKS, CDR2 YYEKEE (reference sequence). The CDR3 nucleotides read TGTGCCAGCAGCTTGATTCGGGGGGCGAGTAATTCACCCCTCCACTTT. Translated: CASSLIRGASNSPLHF.

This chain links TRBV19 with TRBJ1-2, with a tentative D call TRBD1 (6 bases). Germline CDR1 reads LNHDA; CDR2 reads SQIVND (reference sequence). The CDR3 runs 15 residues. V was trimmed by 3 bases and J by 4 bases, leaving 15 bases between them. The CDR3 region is CASSIAGVLLYGYTF. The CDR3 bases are TGTGCCAGTAGTATTGCAGGGGTGCTCCTCTATGGCTACACCTTC.

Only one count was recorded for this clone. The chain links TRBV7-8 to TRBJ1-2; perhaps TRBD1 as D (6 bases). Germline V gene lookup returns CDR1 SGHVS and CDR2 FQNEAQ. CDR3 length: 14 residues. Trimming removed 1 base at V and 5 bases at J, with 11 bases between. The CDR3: CASSLGQGSYGYTF. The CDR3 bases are TGTGCCAGCAGCTTAGGTCAGGGGTCTTATGGCTACACCTTC.

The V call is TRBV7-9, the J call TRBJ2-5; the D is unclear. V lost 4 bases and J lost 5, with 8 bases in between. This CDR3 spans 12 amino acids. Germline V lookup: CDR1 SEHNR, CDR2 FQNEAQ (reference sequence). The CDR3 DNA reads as TGTGCCAGCAGCTCCCACGGGGAGACCCAGTACTTC. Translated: CASSSHGETQYF.

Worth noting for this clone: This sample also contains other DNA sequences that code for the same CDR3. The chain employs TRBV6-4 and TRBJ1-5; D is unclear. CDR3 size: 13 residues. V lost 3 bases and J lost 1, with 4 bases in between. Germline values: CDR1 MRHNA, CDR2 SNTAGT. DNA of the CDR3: TGTGCCAGCAGTGAGGGCAGCAATCAGCCCCAGCATTTT. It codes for CASSEGSNQPQHF.

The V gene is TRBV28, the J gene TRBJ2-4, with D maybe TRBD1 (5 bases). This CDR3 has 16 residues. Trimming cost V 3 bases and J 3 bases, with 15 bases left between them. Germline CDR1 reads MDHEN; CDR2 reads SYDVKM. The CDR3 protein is CASSFGEERGKNIQYF. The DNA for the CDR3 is TGTGCCAGCAGTTTTGGTGAAGAAAGGGGCAAAAACATTCAGTACTTC.

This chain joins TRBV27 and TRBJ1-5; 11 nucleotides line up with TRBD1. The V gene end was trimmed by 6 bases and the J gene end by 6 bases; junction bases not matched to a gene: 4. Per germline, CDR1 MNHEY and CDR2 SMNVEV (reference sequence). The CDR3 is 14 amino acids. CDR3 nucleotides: TGTGCCAGCAGCCCGGGGACAGGGGGTCAGCCCCAGCATTTT. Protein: CASSPGTGGQPQHF.

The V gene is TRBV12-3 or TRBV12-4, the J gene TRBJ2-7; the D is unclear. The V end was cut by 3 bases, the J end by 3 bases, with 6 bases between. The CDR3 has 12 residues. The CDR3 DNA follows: TGTGCCAGCAGTTTCGGGCTCTACGAGCAGTACTTC. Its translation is CASSFGLYEQYF.

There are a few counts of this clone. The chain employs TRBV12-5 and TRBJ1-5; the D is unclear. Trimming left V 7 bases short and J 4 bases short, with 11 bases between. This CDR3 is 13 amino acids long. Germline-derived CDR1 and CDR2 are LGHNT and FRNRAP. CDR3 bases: TGTGCTAGTGCCCGGGCAGAAAATCAGCCCCAGCATTTT. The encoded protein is CASARAENQPQHF.

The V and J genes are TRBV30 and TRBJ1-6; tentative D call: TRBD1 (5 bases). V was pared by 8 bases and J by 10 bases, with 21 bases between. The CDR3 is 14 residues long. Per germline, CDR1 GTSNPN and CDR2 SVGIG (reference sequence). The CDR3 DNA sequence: TGTGCCAGCGGGGCGCCGGGATACGCATCACCCCTCCACTTT. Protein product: CASGAPGYASPLHF.

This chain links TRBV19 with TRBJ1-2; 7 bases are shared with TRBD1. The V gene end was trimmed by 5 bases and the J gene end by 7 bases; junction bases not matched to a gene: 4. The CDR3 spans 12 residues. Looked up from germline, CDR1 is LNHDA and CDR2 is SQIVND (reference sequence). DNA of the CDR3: TGTGCCAGTAGTTGGGGACAGAGTGGCTACACCTTC. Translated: CASSWGQSGYTF.

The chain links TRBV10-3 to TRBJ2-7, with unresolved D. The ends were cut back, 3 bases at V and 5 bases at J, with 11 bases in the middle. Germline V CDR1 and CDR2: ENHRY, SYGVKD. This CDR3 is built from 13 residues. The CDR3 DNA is TGTGCCATCAGTGATCGTGGCCGCAACGAGCAGTACTTC. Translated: CAISDRGRNEQYF.

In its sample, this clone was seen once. CDR3 bases: TGTGCCAGCAGCGTCAAACGCGCCCGGCACGATCAGCCCCAGCATTTT. As protein: CASSVKRARHDQPQHF. The gene calls are TRBV9 and TRBJ1-5; D gene uncertain. Germline-derived CDR1 and CDR2 are SGDLS and YYNGEE. V lost 2 bases and J lost 5, with 17 bases in between. This CDR3 region has 16 residues.

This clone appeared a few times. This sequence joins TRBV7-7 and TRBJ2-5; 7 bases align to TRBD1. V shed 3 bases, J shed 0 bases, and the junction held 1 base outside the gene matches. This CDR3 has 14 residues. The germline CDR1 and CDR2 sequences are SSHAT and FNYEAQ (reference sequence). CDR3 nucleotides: TGTGCCAGCAGCTTGGACAGGTACCAAGAGACCCAGTACTTC. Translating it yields CASSLDRYQETQYF.

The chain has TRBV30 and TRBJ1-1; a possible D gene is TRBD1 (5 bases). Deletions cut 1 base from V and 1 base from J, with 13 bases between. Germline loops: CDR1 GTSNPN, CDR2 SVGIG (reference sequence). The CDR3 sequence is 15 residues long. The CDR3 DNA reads TGTGCCTGGAGTGCGGTGGGACGGAAGAACACTGAAGCTTTCTTT. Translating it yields CAWSAVGRKNTEAFF.

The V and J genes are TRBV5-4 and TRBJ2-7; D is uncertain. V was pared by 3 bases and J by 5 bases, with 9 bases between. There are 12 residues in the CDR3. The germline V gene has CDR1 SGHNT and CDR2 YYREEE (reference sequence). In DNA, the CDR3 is TGTGCCAGCAGCTCCGTAGGGCACGAGCAGTACTTC. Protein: CASSSVGHEQYF.

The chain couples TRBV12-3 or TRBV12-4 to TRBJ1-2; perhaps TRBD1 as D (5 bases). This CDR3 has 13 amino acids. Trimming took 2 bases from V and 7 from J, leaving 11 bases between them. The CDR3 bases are TGTGCCAGCAGTTTACCCGGGGCCGGTGGCTACACCTTC. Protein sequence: CASSLPGAGGYTF.

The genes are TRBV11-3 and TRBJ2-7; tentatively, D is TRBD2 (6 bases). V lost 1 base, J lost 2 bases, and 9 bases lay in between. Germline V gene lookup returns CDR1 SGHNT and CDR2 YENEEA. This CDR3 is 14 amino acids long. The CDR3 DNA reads TGTGCCAGCAGCTTAGGCGGGGTGACCTACGAGCAGTACTTC. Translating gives CASSLGGVTYEQYF.

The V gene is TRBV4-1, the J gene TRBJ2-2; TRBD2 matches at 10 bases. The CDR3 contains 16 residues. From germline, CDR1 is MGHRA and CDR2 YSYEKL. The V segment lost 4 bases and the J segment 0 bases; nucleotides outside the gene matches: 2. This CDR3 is CASSRSGGANTGELFF. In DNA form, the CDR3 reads TGCGCCAGCAGCCGAAGCGGGGGGGCGAACACCGGGGAGCTGTTTTTT.

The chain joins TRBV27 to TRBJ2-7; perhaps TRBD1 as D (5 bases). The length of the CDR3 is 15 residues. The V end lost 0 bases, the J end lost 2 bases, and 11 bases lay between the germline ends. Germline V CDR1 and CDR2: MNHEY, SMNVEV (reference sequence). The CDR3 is CASSLSRVGPYEQYF. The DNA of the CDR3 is TGTGCCAGCAGTTTATCCCGAGTGGGGCCCTACGAGCAGTACTTC.

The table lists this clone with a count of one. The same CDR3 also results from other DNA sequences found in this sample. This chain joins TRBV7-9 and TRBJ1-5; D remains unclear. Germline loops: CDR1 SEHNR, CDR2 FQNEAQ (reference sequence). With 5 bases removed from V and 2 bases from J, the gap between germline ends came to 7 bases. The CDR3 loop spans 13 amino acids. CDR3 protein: CASSPGGNQPQHF. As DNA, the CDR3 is TGTGCCAGCAGCCCGGGTGGCAATCAGCCCCAGCATTTT.

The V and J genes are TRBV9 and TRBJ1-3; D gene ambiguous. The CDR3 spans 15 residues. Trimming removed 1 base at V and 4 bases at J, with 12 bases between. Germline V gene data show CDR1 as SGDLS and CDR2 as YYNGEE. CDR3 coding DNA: TGTGCCAGCAGCGTAAGCCACGGGTTCGGAAACACCATATATTTT. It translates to CASSVSHGFGNTIYF.

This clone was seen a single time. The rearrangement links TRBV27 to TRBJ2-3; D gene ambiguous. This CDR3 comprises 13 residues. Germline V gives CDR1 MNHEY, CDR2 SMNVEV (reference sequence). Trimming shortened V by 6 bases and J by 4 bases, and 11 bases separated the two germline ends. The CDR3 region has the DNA TGTGCCAGCAGAGCTCGGCGGTCAGATACGCAGTATTTT. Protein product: CASRARRSDTQYF.

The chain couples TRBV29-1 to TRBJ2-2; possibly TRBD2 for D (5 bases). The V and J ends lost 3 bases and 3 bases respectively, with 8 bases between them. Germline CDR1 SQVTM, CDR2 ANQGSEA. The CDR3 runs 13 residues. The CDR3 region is CSVDVGDTGELFF. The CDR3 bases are TGCAGCGTTGATGTCGGGGACACCGGGGAGCTGTTTTTT.

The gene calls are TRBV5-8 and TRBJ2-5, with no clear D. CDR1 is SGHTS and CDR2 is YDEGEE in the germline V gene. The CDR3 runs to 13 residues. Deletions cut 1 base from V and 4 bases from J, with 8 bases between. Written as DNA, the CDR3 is TGTGCCAGCAGCTTGAGTCATTTAGAGACCCAGTACTTC. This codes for CASSLSHLETQYF.